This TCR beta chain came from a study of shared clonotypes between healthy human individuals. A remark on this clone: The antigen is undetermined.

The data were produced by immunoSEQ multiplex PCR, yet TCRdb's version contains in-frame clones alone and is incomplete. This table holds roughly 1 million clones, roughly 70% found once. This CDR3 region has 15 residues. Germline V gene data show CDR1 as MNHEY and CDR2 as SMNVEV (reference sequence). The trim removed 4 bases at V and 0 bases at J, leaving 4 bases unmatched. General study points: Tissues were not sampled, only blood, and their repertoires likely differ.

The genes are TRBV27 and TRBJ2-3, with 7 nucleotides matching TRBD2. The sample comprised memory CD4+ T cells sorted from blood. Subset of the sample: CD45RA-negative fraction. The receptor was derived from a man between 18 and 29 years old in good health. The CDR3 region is CASSSLGGSTDTQYF. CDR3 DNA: TGTGCCAGCAGTTCCCTGGGGGGGAGCACAGATACGCAGTATTTT.